A single sample gave rise to the 4 T cell receptor beta chains below, sequenced in a study of T cells in localized non-small cell lung cancer. Measured with immunoSEQ multiplex PCR; TCRdb has only the in-frame clones, and not every one. Among about 18,000 clones listed, about four fifths were seen once. Sequencing used peripheral blood, obtained before any cancer treatment. The origin of the receptors is a female donor of 60 years or more with stage I lung adenocarcinoma.

This clone appeared a single time. V usage is TRBV29-1 and J usage is TRBJ2-2; D perhaps matches TRBD1 (6 bases). CDR1 is SQVTM and CDR2 is ANQGSEA in the germline V gene. The CDR3 has 14 amino acids. With 5 bases removed from V and 1 base from J, the gap between germline ends came to 11 bases. The CDR3 reads CSVLTGMNTGELFF. The DNA for the CDR3 is TGCAGCGTTCTTACAGGGATGAACACCGGGGAGCTGTTTTTT.

V is TRBV18 and J is TRBJ1-2, with TRBD1 identical over 8 bases. V lost 0 bases and J lost 3; bases outside the gene matches: 3. The CDR3 has 15 amino acids. From germline, CDR1 is KGHSH and CDR2 LQKENI. The CDR3 DNA is TGTGCCAGCTCACCACCCCAGGGGGCCGACTATGGCTACACCTTC. Its translation is CASSPPQGADYGYTF. Complete variable domain (other parts from reference TRBV18 and TRBJ1-2): NAGVMQNPRHLVRRRGQEARLRCSPMKGHSHVYWYRQLPEEGLKFMVYLQKENIIDESGMPKERFSAEFPKEGPSILRIQQVVRGDSAAYFCASSPPQGADYGYTFGSGTRLTVV.

The chain carries TRBV6-1 and TRBJ1-1; no definite D call. Trimming removed 6 bases at V and 0 bases at J, with 8 bases between. CDR3 length equals 13 residues. Germline loops: CDR1 MNHNS, CDR2 SASEGT. As DNA, the CDR3 is TGTGCCAGCAGGGCTATCATGAACACTGAAGCTTTCTTT. Protein: CASRAIMNTEAFF.

V is TRBV10-3 and J is TRBJ2-2; D might be TRBD1 or TRBD2, each matching 5 bases. Trimming shortened V by 4 bases and J by 2 bases, and 17 bases separated the two germline ends. The CDR3 is made up of 17 amino acids. Germline-derived CDR1 and CDR2 are ENHRY and SYGVKD. CDR3 nucleotides: TGTGCCATCAGTGGGCGGCGTGGGGCGGGTAACACCGGGGAGCTGTTTTTT. Its protein product is CAISGRRGAGNTGELFF.